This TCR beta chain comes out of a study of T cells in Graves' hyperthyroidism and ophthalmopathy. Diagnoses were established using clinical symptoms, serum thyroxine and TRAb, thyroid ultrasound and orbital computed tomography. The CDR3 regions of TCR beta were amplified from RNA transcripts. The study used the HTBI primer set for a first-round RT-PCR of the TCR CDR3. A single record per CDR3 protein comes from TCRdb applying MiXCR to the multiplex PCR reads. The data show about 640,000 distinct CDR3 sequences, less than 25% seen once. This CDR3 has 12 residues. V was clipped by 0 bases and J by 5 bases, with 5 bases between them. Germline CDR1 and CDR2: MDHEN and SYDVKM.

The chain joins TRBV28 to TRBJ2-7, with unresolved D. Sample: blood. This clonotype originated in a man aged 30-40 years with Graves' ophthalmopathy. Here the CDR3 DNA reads TGTGCCAGCAGTTTATGGCGAAACGAGCAGTACTTC. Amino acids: CASSLWRNEQYF.